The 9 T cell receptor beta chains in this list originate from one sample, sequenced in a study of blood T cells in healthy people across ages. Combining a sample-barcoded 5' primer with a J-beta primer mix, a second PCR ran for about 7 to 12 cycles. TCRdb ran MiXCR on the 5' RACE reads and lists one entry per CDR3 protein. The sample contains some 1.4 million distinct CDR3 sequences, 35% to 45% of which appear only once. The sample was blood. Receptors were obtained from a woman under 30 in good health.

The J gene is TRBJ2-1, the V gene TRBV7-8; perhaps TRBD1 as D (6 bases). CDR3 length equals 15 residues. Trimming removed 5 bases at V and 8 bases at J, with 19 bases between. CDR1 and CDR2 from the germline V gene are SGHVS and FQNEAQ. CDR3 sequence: CASSRQGIRTDEQFF. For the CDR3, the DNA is TGTGCCAGCAGCAGGCAGGGGATTAGAACGGATGAGCAGTTCTTC.

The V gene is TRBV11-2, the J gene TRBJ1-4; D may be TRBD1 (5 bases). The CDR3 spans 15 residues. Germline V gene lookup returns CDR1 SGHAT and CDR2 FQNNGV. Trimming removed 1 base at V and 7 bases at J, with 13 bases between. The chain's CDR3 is CASSLVPPGGEKLFF. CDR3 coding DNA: TGTGCCAGCAGCTTAGTGCCGCCTGGGGGTGAAAAACTGTTTTTT.

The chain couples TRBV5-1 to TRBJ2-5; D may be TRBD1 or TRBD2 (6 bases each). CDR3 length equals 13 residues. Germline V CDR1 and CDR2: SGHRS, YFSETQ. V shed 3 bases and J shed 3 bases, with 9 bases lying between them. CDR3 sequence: CASSSGAEETQYF. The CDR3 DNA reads TGCGCCAGCAGCTCGGGGGCAGAAGAGACCCAGTACTTC.

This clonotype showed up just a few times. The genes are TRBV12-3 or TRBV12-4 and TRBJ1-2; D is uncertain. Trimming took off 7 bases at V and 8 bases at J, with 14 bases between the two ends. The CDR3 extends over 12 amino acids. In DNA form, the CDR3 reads TGTGCCAGCACCTTAGGGTCTCTCGGCTACACCTTC. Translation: CASTLGSLGYTF.

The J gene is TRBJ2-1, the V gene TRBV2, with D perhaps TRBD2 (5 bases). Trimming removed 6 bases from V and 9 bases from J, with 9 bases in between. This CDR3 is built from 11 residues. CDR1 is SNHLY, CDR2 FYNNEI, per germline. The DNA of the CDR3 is TGTGCCAGCAGGGACTGGACTGAGCAGTTCTTC. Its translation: CASRDWTEQFF.

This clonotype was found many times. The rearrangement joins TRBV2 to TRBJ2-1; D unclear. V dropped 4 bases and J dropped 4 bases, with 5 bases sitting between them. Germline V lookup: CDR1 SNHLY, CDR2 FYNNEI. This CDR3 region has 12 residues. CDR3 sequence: CASSGRYNEQFF. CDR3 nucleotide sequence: TGTGCCAGCAGTGGACGTTACAATGAGCAGTTCTTC.

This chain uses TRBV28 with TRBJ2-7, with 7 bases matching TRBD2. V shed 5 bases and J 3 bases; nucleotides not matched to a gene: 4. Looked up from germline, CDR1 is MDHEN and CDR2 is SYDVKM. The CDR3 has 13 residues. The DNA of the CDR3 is TGTGCCAGCAGTCCCGGGGGGATCTACGAGCAGTACTTC. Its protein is CASSPGGIYEQYF.

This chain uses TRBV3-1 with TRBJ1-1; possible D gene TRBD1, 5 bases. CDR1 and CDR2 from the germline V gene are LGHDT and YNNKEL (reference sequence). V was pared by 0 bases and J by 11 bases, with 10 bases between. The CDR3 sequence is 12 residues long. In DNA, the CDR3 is TGTGCCAGCAGCCAAGACGGGGGGAACGCTTTCTTT. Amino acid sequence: CASSQDGGNAFF. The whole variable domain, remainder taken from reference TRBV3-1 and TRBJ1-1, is DTAVSQTPKYLVTQMGNDKSIKCEQNLGHDTMYWYKQDSKKFLKIMFSYNNKELIINETVPNRFSPKSPDKAHLNLHINSLELGDSAVYFCASSQDGGNAFFGQGTRLTVV.

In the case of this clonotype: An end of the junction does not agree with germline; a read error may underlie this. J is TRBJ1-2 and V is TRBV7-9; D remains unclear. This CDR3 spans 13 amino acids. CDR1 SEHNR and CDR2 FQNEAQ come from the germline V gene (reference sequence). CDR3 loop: CASSPDPVYGHTF. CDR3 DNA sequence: TGTGCCAGCAGCCCTGACCCCGTCTATGGCCACACCTTC.